This T cell receptor (beta chain) was captured by sequencing in a study of PD-1 blockade in mismatch repair-deficient tumors. Trimming left V 1 base short and J 0 bases short, with 7 bases between. CDR3 length: 15 residues. CDR1 is LGHNA and CDR2 is YSLEER in the germline V gene. Notes on the study in general: Tumor-resident clones, often absent from pretreatment blood, expanded after pembrolizumab and then contracted.

With regard to this clone: As yet, its antigen is unknown.

Clones were read by immunoSEQ multiplex PCR, and TCRdb kept only the in-frame ones, dropping some. The data contain under 95,000 clones, roughly 80% of them seen just once; the ten biggest clones take up roughly 5.5%. This clonotype was sampled from an adult with mismatch repair-deficient cancer. The sample here was peripheral blood, taken 44 weeks after starting pembrolizumab. This rearrangement joins TRBV4-3 to TRBJ2-1; D is unresolved. The CDR3 is CASSQAVYSYNEQFF. The CDR3 bases are TGCGCCAGCAGCCAAGCCGTTTACTCCTACAATGAGCAGTTCTTC.